This TCR beta chain was obtained from a study of blood T cell repertoires in COVID-19. Turning to the study itself: The United States, Italy and Spain supplied acute and convalescent COVID-19 samples. The cDNA or gDNA used as material had been derived from T cells, B-cell-depleted T cells, or PBMCs.

How the authors handled the data: Reference gene primer amplification yielded estimated nucleated cell counts. Generated by immunoSEQ multiplex PCR, the TCRdb table keeps only in-frame clones and is missing some. V and J calls and clone size are as listed in that table; D and trimming were resolved from the DNA. The data show about 140,000 clones, with 86% seen just once and approximately 8.3% held by the top ten. V was pared by 4 bases and J by 1 base, with 15 bases between. The CDR3 length is 16 residues. Germline-derived CDR1 and CDR2 are SGHNT and YENEEA. The J gene is TRBJ2-3, the V gene TRBV11-3; possible D gene TRBD2, 6 bases. The sequencing sample was made of peripheral blood. This receptor was obtained from a woman between 55 and 75 years old with acute or convalescent COVID-19. The CDR3 sequence: CASSSIWDSGTDTQYF. The CDR3 DNA reads as TGTGCCAGCAGCTCAATATGGGACTCGGGCACAGATACGCAGTATTTT.